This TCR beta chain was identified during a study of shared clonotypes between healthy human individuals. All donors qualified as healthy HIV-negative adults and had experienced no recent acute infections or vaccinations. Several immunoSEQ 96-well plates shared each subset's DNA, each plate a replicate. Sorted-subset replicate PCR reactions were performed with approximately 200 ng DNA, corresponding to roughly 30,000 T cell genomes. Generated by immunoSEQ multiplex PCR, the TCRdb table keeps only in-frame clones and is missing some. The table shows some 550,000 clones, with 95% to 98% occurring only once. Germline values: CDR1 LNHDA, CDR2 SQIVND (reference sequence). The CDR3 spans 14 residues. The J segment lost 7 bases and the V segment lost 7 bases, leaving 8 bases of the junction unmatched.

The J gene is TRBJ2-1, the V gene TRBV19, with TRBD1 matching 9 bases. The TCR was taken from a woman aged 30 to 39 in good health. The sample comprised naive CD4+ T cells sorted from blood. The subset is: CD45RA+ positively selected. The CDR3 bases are TGTGCCAGTACCTCGGGACAGGGATCAAATGAGCAGTTCTTC. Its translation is CASTSGQGSNEQFF.